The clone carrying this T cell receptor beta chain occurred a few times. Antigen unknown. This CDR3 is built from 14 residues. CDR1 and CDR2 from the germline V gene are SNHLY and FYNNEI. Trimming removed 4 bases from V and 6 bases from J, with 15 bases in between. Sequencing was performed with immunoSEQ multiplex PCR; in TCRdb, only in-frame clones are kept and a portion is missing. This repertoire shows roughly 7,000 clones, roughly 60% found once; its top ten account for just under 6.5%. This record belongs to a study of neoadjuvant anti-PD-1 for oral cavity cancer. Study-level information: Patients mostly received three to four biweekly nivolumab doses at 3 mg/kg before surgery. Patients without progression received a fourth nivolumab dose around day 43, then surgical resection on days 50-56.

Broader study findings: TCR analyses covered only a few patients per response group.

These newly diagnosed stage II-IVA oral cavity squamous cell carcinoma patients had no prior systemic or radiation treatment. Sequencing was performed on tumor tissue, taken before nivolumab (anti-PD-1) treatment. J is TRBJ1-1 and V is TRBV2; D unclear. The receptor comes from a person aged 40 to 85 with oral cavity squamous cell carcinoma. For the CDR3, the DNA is TGTGCCAGCAGTGTGCGGCTCTTGCAGGCTGAAGCTTTCTTT. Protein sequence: CASSVRLLQAEAFF.